This T cell receptor beta chain is drawn from a study of T cell responses to AZD1222 COVID-19 vaccine. This table comes from immunoSEQ multiplex PCR, and its TCRdb copy is limited to in-frame clones, with some not included. The sample lists roughly 140,000 clones; roughly 90% were seen once. Deletions cut 0 bases from V and 2 bases from J, with 11 bases between. The CDR3 runs 15 residues. CDR1 and CDR2 (germline): SGHRS, YFSETQ. The gene calls are TRBV5-1 and TRBJ1-1; unclear D gene. The sequencing here drew on peripheral blood, taken 28 days after the second AZD1222 dose. The source of this sequence is an adult who received the AZD1222 COVID-19 vaccine. CDR3 nucleotide sequence: TGCGCCAGCAGCTTGGTACGCAGCGAAAACACTGAAGCTTTCTTT. Translation gives CASSLVRSENTEAFF. Full variable domain (remainder filled in from reference TRBV5-1 and TRBJ1-1): KAGVTQTPRYLIKTRGQQVTLSCSPISGHRSVSWYQQTPGQGLQFLFEYFSETQRNKGNFPGRFSGRQFSNSRSEMNVSTLELGDSALYLCASSLVRSENTEAFFGQGTRLTVV.